This is a list of T cell receptor beta chains from one sample in a study of shared clonotypes between healthy human individuals. TCRdb's copy holds only in-frame clones and misses some; the assay was immunoSEQ multiplex PCR. The sample lists about 1.1 million clones, around three quarters seen once, with 0.4% to 0.55% in the top ten. The sample taken for sequencing was memory CD4+ T cells from PBMCs. Receptors originate from a man younger than 35 in good health. Some clones in this sample may be carry-over from other donors' samples. The CDR3 runs from the conserved cysteine through the conserved F or W.

J: TRBJ1-2; V: TRBV19; CDR3: CASTQRDRALYGYTF
J: TRBJ2-5; V: TRBV10-2; CDR3: CASRGYGGQTQYF
J: TRBJ1-4; V: TRBV4-2; CDR3: CASSQGDSPTNEKLFF
J: TRBJ1-1; V: TRBV29-1; CDR3: CSVFSNTEAFF
J: TRBJ1-1; V: TRBV5-4; CDR3: CASSLEGARYTEAFF
J: TRBJ2-1; V: TRBV10-3; CDR3: CAISEYGLAGASYNEQFF
J: TRBJ2-3; V: TRBV29-1; CDR3: CSAVPAGGSTDTQYF
J: TRBJ2-5; V: TRBV28; CDR3: CASSSGTVQETQYF
J: TRBJ1-1; V: TRBV11-2; CDR3: CASSFRSQGRGGDTEAFF
J: TRBJ2-7; V: TRBV18; CDR3: CASSPRAGARDEQYF
J: TRBJ2-7; V: TRBV7-2; CDR3: CASSRYTDRDPYEQYF
J: TRBJ2-2; V: TRBV18; CDR3: CASSPPSRGETGELFF
J: TRBJ2-2; V: TRBV7-6; CDR3: CASSLTAQGTGELFF
J: TRBJ2-3; V: TRBV6-1; CDR3: CASSFQGAVTDTQYF
J: TRBJ2-1; V: TRBV18; CDR3: CASSQGLAGVDEQFF
J: TRBJ2-1; V: TRBV7-4; CDR3: CASTTRPGTSLLNEQFF
J: TRBJ1-2; V: TRBV25-1; CDR3: CASSGNTVYGYTF
J: TRBJ2-3; V: TRBV5-4; CDR3: CASSFQSTDTQYF
J: TRBJ2-5; V: TRBV29-1; CDR3: CSATGGAGTETQYF
J: TRBJ2-1; V: TRBV7-2; CDR3: CASSLGAYNEQFF
J: TRBJ1-1; V: TRBV5-6; CDR3: CASSLGHTEAFF
J: TRBJ2-5; V: TRBV6-1; CDR3: CASRLSGGETQYF
J: TRBJ1-2; V: TRBV7-2; CDR3: CASSLAATGKYGYTF
J: TRBJ2-5; V: TRBV18; CDR3: CASSPPQRETQYF
J: TRBJ2-7; V: TRBV25-1; CDR3: CASSGRGERGSEQYF
J: TRBJ1-2; V: TRBV28; CDR3: CASSSWDSYGYTF
J: TRBJ2-5; V: TRBV5-1; CDR3: CASSLLSGGNQETQYF
J: TRBJ1-1; V: TRBV12-5; CDR3: CASGRQGGTEAFF
J: TRBJ2-7; V: TRBV10-1; CDR3: CASSGPGQCYYEQYF
J: TRBJ1-1; V: TRBV7-3; CDR3: CASSLGDNRGAAFF
J: TRBJ2-1; V: TRBV21-1; CDR3: CASSKNLGLAGDGYNEQFF
J: TRBJ2-1; V: TRBV18; CDR3: CASSRVDSLGDVQFF
J: TRBJ2-5; V: TRBV28; CDR3: CASSLLEGGGTQYF
J: TRBJ1-1; V: TRBV11-3; CDR3: CASSSNSNEAFF
J: TRBJ1-2; V: TRBV28; CDR3: CASTGFGFGYTF
J: TRBJ2-5; V: TRBV7-9; CDR3: CASSLSAGAQYF
J: TRBJ2-2; V: TRBV5-1; CDR3: CASSPRTAYTGELFF
J: TRBJ1-2; V: TRBV29-1; CDR3: CSVEKAGGVGYTF
J: TRBJ2-1; V: TRBV2; CDR3: CASSEQTPAGITYNEQFF
J: TRBJ2-1; V: TRBV9; CDR3: CASSPSGRNEQFF
J: TRBJ2-7; V: TRBV4-2; CDR3: CASSLGGPLSYYEQYF
J: TRBJ1-1; V: TRBV2; CDR3: CASTPRSFDRDRGLYGTEAFF
J: TRBJ1-5; V: TRBV28; CDR3: CASGGLRDLSNQPQHF
J: TRBJ2-3; V: TRBV9; CDR3: CASSAFTDTQYF
J: TRBJ1-1; V: TRBV7-9; CDR3: CASSGVWGKNTEAFF
J: TRBJ2-4; V: TRBV15; CDR3: CATRTSGAKNIQYF
J: TRBJ1-3; V: TRBV28; CDR3: CASSSIIGSGNTIYF